The 18 T cell receptor beta chains reported below all come from one sample, sequenced in a study of blood T cell repertoires in COVID-19. Sequencing was performed with immunoSEQ multiplex PCR; in TCRdb, only in-frame clones are kept and a portion is missing. Among more than 250,000 clones, roughly 84% were seen once, and the ten largest hold 1%. The sequenced material came from peripheral blood. The source is a man between 50 and 59 years old with active or convalescent COVID-19.

The chain has TRBV30 and TRBJ1-2, with TRBD1 identical over 10 bases. V was pared by 4 bases and J by 2 bases, with 7 bases of the junction left unmatched. The CDR3 contains 15 residues. Per germline, CDR1 GTSNPN and CDR2 SVGIG (reference sequence). The CDR3 sequence is CAWIRDRGINYGYTF. In DNA form, the CDR3 reads TGTGCCTGGATCCGGGACAGGGGAATAAACTATGGCTACACCTTC.

This chain's CDR3 is CASSPQGARSYEQYF. The CDR3 nucleotides are TGCGCCAGCAGCCCTCAGGGTGCAAGGTCCTACGAGCAGTACTTC. The chain links TRBV4-1 to TRBJ2-7, with D possibly matching TRBD1 (5 bases). The CDR3 length is 15 residues. V lost 4 bases, J lost 1 base, and 14 bases lay in between. Germline V gene data show CDR1 as MGHRA and CDR2 as YSYEKL.

A single count supports this clone. J is TRBJ1-5 and V is TRBV19, with 8 bases fitting TRBD1. V was pared by 6 bases and J by 4 bases, with 11 bases of the junction left unmatched. The CDR3 runs to 16 residues. The germline V gene has CDR1 LNHDA and CDR2 SQIVND (reference sequence). The CDR3 reads CASSPDRARGNQPQHF. CDR3 nucleotides: TGTGCCAGTAGCCCGGACAGGGCCCGAGGGAATCAGCCCCAGCATTTT.

The J gene is TRBJ2-2, the V gene TRBV4-2; TRBD1 matches at 9 bases. V was pared by 4 bases and J by 6 bases, with 9 bases of the junction left unmatched. Germline loops: CDR1 LGHNA, CDR2 YNFKEQ. The CDR3 extends over 16 amino acids. The CDR3 bases are TGTGCCAGCAGCCTTGGGGGGGGACAGGGAGCCGGGGAGCTGTTTTTT. Protein sequence: CASSLGGGQGAGELFF.

The chain couples TRBV5-4 to TRBJ2-7, with 9 nucleotides matching TRBD1. This CDR3 has 15 residues. J gave up 1 base and V 1 base, and 3 bases lay outside the gene matches. Germline loops: CDR1 SGHNT, CDR2 YYREEE (reference sequence). The CDR3 DNA sequence: TGTGCCAGCAGCTTGATGACAGGGGGATCCTACGAGCAGTACTTC. Translated: CASSLMTGGSYEQYF. Filled out from reference TRBV5-4 and TRBJ2-7, the complete variable domain reads ETGVTQSPTHLIKTRGQQVTLRCSSQSGHNTVSWYQQALGQGPQFIFQYYREEENGRGNFPPRFSGLQFPNYSSELNVNALELDDSALYLCASSLMTGGSYEQYFGPGTRLTVT.

This chain uses TRBV30 with TRBJ2-2; 14 bases line up with TRBD2. The V and J ends lost 8 bases and 3 bases, in that order; junction bases with no gene match: 23. Germline V lookup: CDR1 GTSNPN, CDR2 SVGIG (reference sequence). The CDR3 covers 21 residues. The CDR3 sequence is CALRRMGLAGDLSIDTGELFF. CDR3 bases: TGTGCCCTGAGACGAATGGGACTAGCGGGGGATCTTTCGATCGACACCGGGGAGCTGTTTTTT.

This chain connects TRBV7-2 to TRBJ2-3; no firm D call. Per germline, CDR1 SGHTA and CDR2 FQGNSA. The CDR3 is 13 amino acids. V was pared by 3 bases and J by 2 bases, with 6 bases between. CDR3: CASSFGFTDTQYF. The CDR3 DNA reads TGTGCCAGCAGCTTCGGGTTCACAGATACGCAGTATTTT.

This chain links TRBV5-1 with TRBJ1-2; D gene unclear. V lost 0 bases and J 5 bases, leaving 5 bases between the germline ends. Germline CDR1 is SGHRS and CDR2 is YFSETQ. This CDR3 comprises 12 residues. CDR3 sequence: CASSLEQYGYTF. CDR3 DNA: TGCGCCAGCAGCTTGGAACAGTATGGCTACACCTTC.

The chain uses TRBV5-1 and TRBJ2-1; 9 nucleotides align to TRBD2. The CDR3 totals 14 residues. V dropped 0 bases and J dropped 5; count of bases not matched to a gene: 0. The germline CDR1 and CDR2 sequences are SGHRS and YFSETQ. CDR3 sequence (DNA): TGCGCCAGCAGCTTGGGACTAGCGGACAATGAGCAGTTCTTC. Residues: CASSLGLADNEQFF.

The chain has TRBV6-2 or TRBV6-3 and TRBJ1-1; 7 bases map to TRBD1. Germline V gene lookup returns CDR1 MNHEY and CDR2 SVGEGT. V lost 3 bases to trimming and J lost 4 bases; unmatched junction nucleotides: 2. CDR3 length: 13 residues. The CDR3: CASSYEGATEAFF. The CDR3 coding sequence is TGTGCCAGCAGTTATGAGGGGGCCACTGAAGCTTTCTTT.

This clone was seen just once. The J gene is TRBJ1-5, the V gene TRBV10-2, with D possibly matching TRBD1 (6 bases). Per the germline V gene, CDR1 is WSHSY and CDR2 is SAAADI. The CDR3 runs to 14 residues. V was clipped by 7 bases and J by 0 bases, with 10 bases between them. The CDR3 region is CASMDSYSNQPQHF. The CDR3 DNA reads as TGCGCCAGCATGGACAGTTATAGCAATCAGCCCCAGCATTTT.

V is TRBV28 and J is TRBJ2-5; 8 nucleotides agree with TRBD1. The CDR3 has 13 amino acids. V gave up 7 bases and J gave up 5 bases; unmatched junction bases: 6. Germline V gene lookup returns CDR1 MDHEN and CDR2 SYDVKM. Here the CDR3 reads CASTQGAKETQYF. DNA for the CDR3: TGTGCCAGCACTCAGGGGGCGAAGGAGACCCAGTACTTC.

CDR3 DNA sequence: TGTGCCAGCAGCTTCACTAGACTGTTGGGGATAGGCACAGATACGCAGTATTTT. It codes for CASSFTRLLGIGTDTQYF. The V call is TRBV7-2, the J call TRBJ2-3; tentatively, D is TRBD2 (5 bases). This CDR3 contains 18 residues. With 3 bases removed from V and 1 base from J, the gap between germline ends came to 20 bases. The germline gives CDR1 SGHTA, CDR2 FQGNSA. The full variable domain, completed using reference TRBV7-2 and TRBJ2-3, is GAGVSQSPSNKVTEKGKDVELRCDPISGHTALYWYRQSLGQGLEFLIYFQGNSAPDKSGLPSDRFSAERTGGSVSTLTIQRTQQEDSAVYLCASSFTRLLGIGTDTQYFGPGTRLTVL.

The chain couples TRBV10-3 to TRBJ1-1; D uncertain. With 6 bases removed from V and 3 bases from J, the gap between germline ends came to 11 bases. The CDR3 totals 13 residues. Germline loops: CDR1 ENHRY, CDR2 SYGVKD. CDR3 nucleotides: TGTGCCATCAGCCGGGGATTGTACACTGAAGCTTTCTTT. Amino acids: CAISRGLYTEAFF.

This sequence joins TRBV24-1 and TRBJ1-2; maybe TRBD1 (5 bases). This CDR3 is built from 17 residues. Germline loops: CDR1 KGHDR, CDR2 SFDVKD. The V end was cut by 4 bases, the J end by 2 bases, with 19 bases between. In DNA form, the CDR3 reads TGTGCCACCAGTGACCCCCCCGGGGCCGGGGGGAACTATGGCTACACCTTC. Encoded protein: CATSDPPGAGGNYGYTF.

V usage is TRBV28 and J usage is TRBJ1-6; D is perhaps TRBD1 (6 bases). Per germline, CDR1 MDHEN and CDR2 SYDVKM. V was clipped by 4 bases and J by 4 bases, with 14 bases between them. CDR3 length: 16 amino acids. The CDR3 is CASSSSGGAYNSPLHF. DNA of the CDR3: TGTGCCAGCAGTTCCTCGGGGGGCGCGTATAATTCACCCCTCCACTTT.

This chain joins TRBV2 and TRBJ2-2; 7 positions match TRBD1. Germline assignment: CDR1 SNHLY and CDR2 FYNNEI. The CDR3 covers 15 residues. With V trimmed by 7 bases and J by 4 bases, 9 bases remained unmatched. CDR3 DNA: TGTGCCAGCACCTCACAGGGGATGGGCACCGGGGAGCTGTTTTTT. Encoded protein: CASTSQGMGTGELFF.

For the CDR3, the DNA is TGTGCCAGCAGCGCCAGACTAGCGGACTCCTACAATGAGCAGTTCTTC. It specifies CASSARLADSYNEQFF. V and J are TRBV7-2 and TRBJ2-1; TRBD2 matches at 9 bases. The V gene end was trimmed by 5 bases and the J gene end by 0 bases; junction bases not matched to a gene: 5. The CDR3 sequence is 16 residues long. Germline CDR1 SGHTA, CDR2 FQGNSA.